The 19 T cell receptor beta chains presented below share a single source sample, sequenced in a study of blood T cell repertoires in COVID-19. Assay: immunoSEQ multiplex PCR; the TCRdb copy retains only in-frame clones and omits some. Among some 150,000 clones listed, over 60% were seen once. Sequencing input: PBMCs or T cells enriched from blood (not recorded which). The receptors shown here come from a woman aged 50 to 65 who had recovered from COVID-19.

V is TRBV3-1 (or the pseudogene TRBV3-2) and J is TRBJ2-3, with D possibly being TRBD1 (6 bases). CDR1 is LGHDT and CDR2 is YNNKEL in the germline V gene (reference sequence). This CDR3 is built from 16 residues. V lost 6 bases, J lost 2 bases, and 18 bases lay in between. Written as DNA, the CDR3 is TGTGCCAGCAGTCCCGGGGCCAGGGGTTCCACAGATACGCAGTATTTT. This codes for CASSPGARGSTDTQYF.

V gene TRBV6-1 combines with J gene TRBJ2-7; 7 bases map to TRBD1. Unmatched junction bases numbered 14, after V lost 4 bases and J lost 2 bases. The germline gives CDR1 MNHNS, CDR2 SASEGT. This CDR3 is built from 17 residues. For the CDR3, the DNA is TGTGCCAGCAGTGTGTCGGGACAGTCTCATAATACCTACGAGCAGTACTTC. Its translation is CASSVSGQSHNTYEQYF.

The chain joins TRBV28 to TRBJ2-4; no clear D gene. V was shortened by 3 bases and J by 0 bases, with 18 bases between the two germline ends. The CDR3 extends over 18 amino acids. Germline loops: CDR1 MDHEN, CDR2 SYDVKM. The CDR3, as DNA: TGTGCCAGCAGTTTGTCCCGTGGTAGTCTCATAGCCAAAAACATTCAGTACTTC. It encodes CASSLSRGSLIAKNIQYF.

This chain connects TRBV5-5 to TRBJ1-2, with D possibly being TRBD1 (5 bases). Deletions cut 0 bases from V and 6 bases from J, with 24 bases between. CDR3 length: 18 residues. Germline assignment: CDR1 SGHKS and CDR2 YYEKEE (reference sequence). The CDR3 region has the DNA TGTGCCAGCAGCTTGGCTCGGGTTGGGGACTCCGGCTACGATGGCTACACCTTC. Translation gives CASSLARVGDSGYDGYTF.

The V gene is TRBV14, the J gene TRBJ2-1; possibly TRBD2 for D (6 bases). CDR3 length equals 13 residues. V shed 4 bases and J shed 16 bases, with 20 bases lying between them. Germline V gene sequence: CDR1 SGHDN, CDR2 FVKESK. CDR3 nucleotides: TGTGCCAGCAGCCCCCTGAGTCGGGACTCTAGATTCTTC. Its translation is CASSPLSRDSRFF.

The genes are TRBV30 and TRBJ1-2; D is uncertain. Germline V gene data show CDR1 as GTSNPN and CDR2 as SVGIG (reference sequence). V was clipped by 4 bases and J by 0 bases, with 3 bases between them. CDR3 length: 11 amino acids. The CDR3 reads CAWTTNYGYTF. The CDR3 bases are TGTGCCTGGACCACTAACTATGGCTACACCTTC.

The chain joins TRBV3-1 (or the pseudogene TRBV3-2) to TRBJ2-2; TRBD2 agrees at 9 bases. Germline V CDR1 and CDR2: LGHDT, YNNKEL (reference sequence). V gave up 3 bases and J gave up 4 bases; unmatched junction bases: 12. The CDR3 is made up of 18 amino acids. The CDR3: CASSHSPGAGGLTGELFF. CDR3 DNA sequence: TGTGCCAGCAGCCACTCCCCCGGGGCGGGGGGGCTCACCGGGGAGCTGTTTTTT.

The chain employs TRBV7-8 and TRBJ2-1; 10 bases line up with TRBD2. Germline CDR1 and CDR2: SGHVS and FQNEAQ. With V trimmed by 1 base and J by 0 bases, 3 bases remained unmatched. This CDR3 has 17 amino acids. DNA of the CDR3: TGTGCCAGCAGCTTAGATCCTAGCGGGAGCTCCTACAATGAGCAGTTCTTC. This translates into CASSLDPSGSSYNEQFF.

The sample holds a few counts of this clone. V is TRBV28 and J is TRBJ1-6, with D tentatively TRBD1 (5 bases). The germline gives CDR1 MDHEN, CDR2 SYDVKM. The CDR3 has 12 residues. The V end was cut by 11 bases, the J end by 5 bases, with 10 bases between. The CDR3 nucleotides are TGTGCCGGCGGGGGAAATAATTCACCCCTCCACTTT. Its protein product is CAGGGNNSPLHF.

This clone has only one observation. The gene calls are TRBV30 and TRBJ1-1, with D possibly being TRBD1 (6 bases). The CDR3 has 12 residues. Per germline, CDR1 GTSNPN and CDR2 SVGIG (reference sequence). The V end lost 4 bases, the J end lost 5 bases, and 11 bases lay between the germline ends. CDR3 in amino acids: CAWTQGWTEAFF. CDR3 in DNA: TGTGCCTGGACACAGGGTTGGACTGAAGCTTTCTTT. Filled out from reference TRBV30 and TRBJ1-1, the complete variable domain reads SQTIHQWPATLVQPVGSPLSLECTVEGTSNPNLYWYRQAAGRGLQLLFYSVGIGQISSEVPQNLSASRPQDRQFILSSKKLLLSDSGFYLCAWTQGWTEAFFGQGTRLTVV.

This rearrangement joins TRBV5-1 to TRBJ2-5, with 7 bases fitting TRBD1. The junction had 9 bases not matched to a gene; V was cut back by 4 bases and J by 3 bases. The CDR3 has 15 residues. Germline V gives CDR1 SGHRS, CDR2 YFSETQ. The CDR3, as DNA: TGCGCCAGCAGCCCATCGGGACAGAGAAAAGAGACCCAGTACTTC. It specifies CASSPSGQRKETQYF.

The genes are TRBV11-3 and TRBJ2-2, with a possible D match to TRBD1 (5 bases). The CDR3 contains 15 residues. Trimming removed 1 base from V and 9 bases from J, with 15 bases in between. Germline CDR1 SGHNT, CDR2 YENEEA. The CDR3 coding sequence is TGTGCCAGCAGCTTAGTACAGGTATCCCACCGGGAGCTGTTTTTT. Translated: CASSLVQVSHRELFF.

The gene calls are TRBV27 and TRBJ2-7, with 7 nucleotides matching TRBD2. V shed 6 bases and J 4 bases; nucleotides not matched to a gene: 15. The CDR3 is made up of 16 amino acids. Germline CDR1 MNHEY, CDR2 SMNVEV (reference sequence). CDR3 sequence (DNA): TGTGCCAGCAGCCCCTTAGGGGCGGGAGCAAGGTACGAGCAGTACTTC. It codes for CASSPLGAGARYEQYF.

The chain combines TRBV19 with TRBJ1-6; 9 bases align to TRBD1. This CDR3 comprises 17 residues. Germline V gene lookup returns CDR1 LNHDA and CDR2 SQIVND (reference sequence). Trimming at V came to 2 bases and at J to 10 bases, leaving 12 bases not matched to a gene. In DNA, the CDR3 is TGTGCCAGTAGTATACATCCCGGGGACAGGGTGCGCTCACCCCTCCACTTT. As protein: CASSIHPGDRVRSPLHF.

J is TRBJ2-1 and V is TRBV7-9; 9 bases are shared with TRBD2. Germline values: CDR1 SEHNR, CDR2 FQNEAQ (reference sequence). CDR3 length: 16 amino acids. V dropped 0 bases and J dropped 4; count of bases not matched to a gene: 4. In DNA form, the CDR3 reads TGTGCCAGCAGCTTAGCTAGCGGGGGACTTTACAATGAGCAGTTCTTC. Its protein product is CASSLASGGLYNEQFF. The entire variable domain, with the rest obtained from reference TRBV7-9 and TRBJ2-1, is as follows: DTGVSQNPRHKITKRGQNVTFRCDPISEHNRLYWYRQTLGQGPEFLTYFQNEAQLEKSRLLSDRFSAERPKGSFSTLEIQRTEQGDSAMYLCASSLASGGLYNEQFFGPGTRLTVL.

The chain combines TRBV5-4 with TRBJ2-2; tentative D call: TRBD2 (6 bases). The V and J ends lost 4 bases and 3 bases respectively, with 13 bases between them. Germline V gene lookup returns CDR1 SGHNT and CDR2 YYREEE (reference sequence). This CDR3 comprises 15 residues. The CDR3 protein is CASSKRTGDTGELFF. As DNA, the CDR3 is TGTGCCAGCAGCAAGCGGACGGGGGACACCGGGGAGCTGTTTTTT.

This clone is a singleton in its sample. This CDR3 reads CASSPTSGSQTYEQYF. The CDR3 coding sequence is TGTGCCAGCAGTCCTACTAGCGGGAGTCAAACCTACGAGCAGTACTTC. This chain joins TRBV7-9 and TRBJ2-7, with 11 bases identical to TRBD2. This CDR3 is built from 16 residues. With 6 bases clipped from V and 2 bases from J, the junction kept 9 bases outside the gene matches. Germline CDR1 reads SEHNR; CDR2 reads FQNEAQ (reference sequence).

The chain has TRBV6-5 and TRBJ1-2, with 8 bases lining up with TRBD1. The CDR3 covers 13 residues. Germline values: CDR1 MNHEY, CDR2 SVGAGI. V lost 2 bases and J lost 6; bases outside the gene matches: 2. As DNA, the CDR3 is TGTGCCAGCAGTTACGGACAGGGAAATGGCTACACCTTC. Translation gives CASSYGQGNGYTF.

This clone came up a few times. The chain couples TRBV5-1 to TRBJ2-5, with 8 positions matching TRBD1. CDR3 length: 15 residues. Trimming at V came to 0 bases and at J to 2 bases, leaving 3 bases not matched to a gene. Germline CDR1 SGHRS, CDR2 YFSETQ. Here the CDR3 DNA reads TGCGCCAGCAGCTTGGGGACAGGGAGGCAAGAGACCCAGTACTTC. It codes for CASSLGTGRQETQYF.